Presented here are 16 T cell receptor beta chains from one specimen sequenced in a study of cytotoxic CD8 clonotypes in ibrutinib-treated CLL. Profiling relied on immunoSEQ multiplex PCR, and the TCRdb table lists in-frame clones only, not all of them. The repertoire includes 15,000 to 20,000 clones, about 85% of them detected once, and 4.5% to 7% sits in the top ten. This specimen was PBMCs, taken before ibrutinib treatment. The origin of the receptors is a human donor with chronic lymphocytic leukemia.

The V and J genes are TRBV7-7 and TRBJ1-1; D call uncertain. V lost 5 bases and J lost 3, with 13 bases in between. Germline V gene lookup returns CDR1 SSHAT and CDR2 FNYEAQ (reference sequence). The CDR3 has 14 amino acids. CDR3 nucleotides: TGTGCCAGCAGCCCAGCCGGGGTGTACACTGAAGCTTTCTTT. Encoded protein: CASSPAGVYTEAFF.

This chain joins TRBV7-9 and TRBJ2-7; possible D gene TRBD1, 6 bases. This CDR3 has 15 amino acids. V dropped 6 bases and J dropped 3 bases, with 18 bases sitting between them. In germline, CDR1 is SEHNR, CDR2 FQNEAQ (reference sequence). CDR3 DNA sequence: TGTGCCAGCAGTCCAGCCTCCGGGACACGCTACGAGCAGTACTTC. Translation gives CASSPASGTRYEQYF.

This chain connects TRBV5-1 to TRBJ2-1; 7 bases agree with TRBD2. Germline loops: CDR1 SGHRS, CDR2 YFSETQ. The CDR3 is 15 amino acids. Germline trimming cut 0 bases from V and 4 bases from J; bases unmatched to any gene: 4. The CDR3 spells CASSLGDYFYNEQFF. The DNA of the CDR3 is TGCGCCAGCAGCTTGGGGGACTACTTTTACAATGAGCAGTTCTTC.

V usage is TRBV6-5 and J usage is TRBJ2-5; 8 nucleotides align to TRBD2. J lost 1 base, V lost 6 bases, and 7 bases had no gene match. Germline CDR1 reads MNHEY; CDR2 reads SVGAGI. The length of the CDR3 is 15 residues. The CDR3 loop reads CASRRPLAGQETQYF. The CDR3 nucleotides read TGTGCCAGCAGGAGACCCCTAGCGGGCCAAGAGACCCAGTACTTC.

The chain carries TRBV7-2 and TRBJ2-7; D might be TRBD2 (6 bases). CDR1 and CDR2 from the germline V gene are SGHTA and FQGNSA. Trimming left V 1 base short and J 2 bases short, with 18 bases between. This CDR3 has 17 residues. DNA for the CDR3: TGTGCCAGCAGCTTAGTTCGCGGGACTTTATCTGCCTACGAGCAGTACTTC. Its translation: CASSLVRGTLSAYEQYF.

The CDR3 nucleotides read TGTGCCAGCAGTGAGGGTTGGGCGACAGATACGCAGTATTTT. Amino acids: CASSEGWATDTQYF. The chain links TRBV6-1 to TRBJ2-3; D is ambiguous. In germline, CDR1 is MNHNS, CDR2 SASEGT. V was trimmed by 3 bases and J by 3 bases, leaving 10 bases between them. This CDR3 has 14 residues.

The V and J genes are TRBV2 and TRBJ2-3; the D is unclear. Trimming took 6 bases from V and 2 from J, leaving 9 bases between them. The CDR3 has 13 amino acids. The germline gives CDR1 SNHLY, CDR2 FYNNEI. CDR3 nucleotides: TGTGCCAGCAGCGTGGGTAACACAGATACGCAGTATTTT. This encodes CASSVGNTDTQYF.

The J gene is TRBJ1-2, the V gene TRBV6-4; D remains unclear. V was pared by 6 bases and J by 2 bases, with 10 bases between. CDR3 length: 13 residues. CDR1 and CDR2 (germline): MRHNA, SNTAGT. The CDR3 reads CASSRGGNYGYTF. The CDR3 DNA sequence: TGTGCCAGCAGCCGCGGAGGGAACTATGGCTACACCTTC.

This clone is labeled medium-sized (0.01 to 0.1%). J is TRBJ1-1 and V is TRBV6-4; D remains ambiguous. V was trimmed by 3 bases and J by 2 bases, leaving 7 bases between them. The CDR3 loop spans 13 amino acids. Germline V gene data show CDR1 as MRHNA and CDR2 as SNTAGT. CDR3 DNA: TGTGCCAGCAGTGAAGGGAGAAACACTGAAGCTTTCTTT. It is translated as CASSEGRNTEAFF.

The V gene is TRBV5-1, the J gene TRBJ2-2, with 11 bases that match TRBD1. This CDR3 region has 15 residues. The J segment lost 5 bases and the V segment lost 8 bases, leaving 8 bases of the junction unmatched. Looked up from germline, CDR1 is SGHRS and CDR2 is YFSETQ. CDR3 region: CASQIGDRGTGELFF. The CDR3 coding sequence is TGCGCCAGTCAAATTGGGGACAGGGGGACCGGGGAGCTGTTTTTT.

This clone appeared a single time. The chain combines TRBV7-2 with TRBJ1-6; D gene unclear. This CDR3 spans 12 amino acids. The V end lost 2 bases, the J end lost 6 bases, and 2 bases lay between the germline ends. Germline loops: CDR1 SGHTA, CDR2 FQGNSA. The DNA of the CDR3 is TGTGCCAGCAGCTTATCTAATTCACCCCTCCACTTT. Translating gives CASSLSNSPLHF.

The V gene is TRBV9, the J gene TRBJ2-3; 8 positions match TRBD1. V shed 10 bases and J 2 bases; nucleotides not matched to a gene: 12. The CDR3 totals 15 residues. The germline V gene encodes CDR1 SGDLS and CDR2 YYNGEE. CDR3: CASSGTGKDTDTQYF. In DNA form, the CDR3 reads TGTGCCTCATCCGGGACAGGAAAGGACACAGATACGCAGTATTTT.

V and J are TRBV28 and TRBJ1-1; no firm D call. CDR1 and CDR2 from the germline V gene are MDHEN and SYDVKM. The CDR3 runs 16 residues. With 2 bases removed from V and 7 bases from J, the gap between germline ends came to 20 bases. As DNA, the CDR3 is TGTGCCAGCAGTTTACTTAATCGAGCGTCACCGATTGAAGCTTTCTTT. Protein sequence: CASSLLNRASPIEAFF.

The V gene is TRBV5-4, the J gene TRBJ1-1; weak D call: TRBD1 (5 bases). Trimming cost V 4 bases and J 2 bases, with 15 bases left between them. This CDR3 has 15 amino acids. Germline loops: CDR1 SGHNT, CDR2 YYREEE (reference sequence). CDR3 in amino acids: CASSPQTGANTEAFF. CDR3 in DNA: TGTGCCAGCAGCCCGCAAACAGGAGCCAACACTGAAGCTTTCTTT. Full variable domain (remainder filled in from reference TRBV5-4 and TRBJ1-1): ETGVTQSPTHLIKTRGQQVTLRCSSQSGHNTVSWYQQALGQGPQFIFQYYREEENGRGNFPPRFSGLQFPNYSSELNVNALELDDSALYLCASSPQTGANTEAFFGQGTRLTVV.

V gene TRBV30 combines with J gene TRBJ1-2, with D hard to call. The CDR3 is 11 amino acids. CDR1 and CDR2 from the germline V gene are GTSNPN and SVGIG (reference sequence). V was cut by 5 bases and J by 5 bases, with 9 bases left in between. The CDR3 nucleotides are TGTGCCTGGGGTGGAGAGTATGGCTACACCTTC. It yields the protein CAWGGEYGYTF.

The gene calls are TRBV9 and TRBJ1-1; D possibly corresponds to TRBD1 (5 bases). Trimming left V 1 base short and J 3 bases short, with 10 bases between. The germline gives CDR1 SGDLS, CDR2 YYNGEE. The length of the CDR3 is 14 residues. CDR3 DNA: TGTGCCAGCAGCGTAAGTTTGGGGGACACTGAAGCTTTCTTT. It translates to CASSVSLGDTEAFF.